This entry describes one T cell receptor beta chain. The antigen remains unidentified. This CDR3 is built from 11 residues. CDR1 is SGHRS and CDR2 is YFSETQ in the germline V gene. The data derive from a study of monozygotic twins with inflammatory bowel disease. Study-wide results and caveats: For IBD patients, clonotypes shared with others were fewer than for healthy twins, especially with disease activity.

UMIs containing a 6-nucleotide sample barcode were added via template switching. Both TCRalpha and TCRbeta cDNA were subjected to two nested PCRs lasting roughly 16 and 10 cycles. TCRdb reprocessed the 5' RACE reads and keeps a single row for each CDR3 protein, giving no DNA. This sample's table reports approximately 200,000 distinct CDR3 sequences. The chain uses TRBV5-1 and TRBJ2-1; the TRBD1 assignment by TCRdb is unverifiable without DNA. The TCR sequence derives from a human donor with ulcerative colitis or Crohn's disease, or a healthy co-twin of an affected twin (not recorded which). Source material: blood. The CDR3 is CASTWGNEQFF.